This T cell receptor (beta chain) appears in the sequencing data of a study of T cell repertoires in cytomegalovirus infection. Study background: The study used recently identified HLA-C-restricted and well-studied HLA-B-restricted CMV epitopes. CMV infection plus the matching HLA type was flagged by public TCR beta signatures.

MiXCR, applied by TCRdb to the reads, yields one record per CDR3 protein. The data show around 71,000 distinct CDR3 sequences, with 20% to 25% seen just once and roughly 63% held by the top ten. Study-level results: What dominated the ex vivo response were HLA-C-restricted CMV-specific TCR beta clonotypes.

Concerning this clonotype itself: Its specificity is not known.

Per the germline V gene, CDR1 is MDHEN and CDR2 is SYDVKM. V shed 3 bases and J 1 base; nucleotides not matched to a gene: 3. The CDR3 is 15 residues long. This TCR came from a human donor in good health (CMV status not recorded). Some clones in this sample may be carry-over from other donors' samples. This sequence joins TRBV28 and TRBJ1-1; the match to TRBD1 covers 9 bases. The material was CD8+ T cells from cultured PBMCs, obtained from culture after CMV antigen stimulation. Here the CDR3 reads CASSFVGQGNTEAFF. The CDR3 DNA sequence: TGTGCCAGCAGTTTCGTGGGACAGGGGAACACTGAAGCTTTCTTT.